These 32 T cell receptor beta chains originate from one sample sequenced in a study of pediatric ulcerative colitis. Only in-frame clones appear in the TCRdb table, and some are missing; sequencing was by immunoSEQ multiplex PCR. This sample carries around 64,000 clones, roughly 90% of them seen once, and the ten largest clones take approximately 3.7%. The sequencing input was blood. These receptor sequences come from a boy between 10 and 17 years old with severe ulcerative colitis.

The V gene is TRBV5-4, the J gene TRBJ2-1; D is undetermined. V lost 0 bases and J lost 3, with 13 bases in between. The CDR3 length is 16 residues. The V gene's germline CDR1 is SGHNT and CDR2 YYREEE (reference sequence). The CDR3 loop is CASSLAPEVIYNEQFF. CDR3 nucleotides: TGTGCCAGCAGCTTGGCCCCGGAAGTGATCTACAATGAGCAGTTCTTC.

The V call is TRBV9, the J call TRBJ2-1; D is perhaps TRBD1 (6 bases). Germline assignment: CDR1 SGDLS and CDR2 YYNGEE. V dropped 3 bases and J dropped 9 bases, with 13 bases sitting between them. CDR3 length: 13 residues. The CDR3 loop reads CASSGLQGSEQFF. The CDR3 nucleotides read TGTGCCAGCAGCGGACTTCAGGGGAGTGAGCAGTTCTTC. The entire variable domain, with the rest obtained from reference TRBV9 and TRBJ2-1, is as follows: DSGVTQTPKHLITATGQRVTLRCSPRSGDLSVYWYQQSLDQGLQFLIQYYNGEERAKGNILERFSAQQFPDLHSELNLSSLELGDSALYFCASSGLQGSEQFFGPGTRLTVL.

Here the CDR3 reads CASSLGGTNTEAFF. Here the CDR3 DNA reads TGCGCCAGCAGCTTGGGAGGAACGAACACTGAAGCTTTCTTT. The chain joins TRBV5-1 to TRBJ1-1; no reliable D call. This CDR3 is 14 amino acids long. Germline CDR1 and CDR2: SGHRS and YFSETQ. V was pared by 0 bases and J by 1 base, with 7 bases between.

This clone has just one count. This chain uses TRBV30 with TRBJ2-5, with D hard to call. CDR3 length: 13 residues. Germline CDR1 GTSNPN, CDR2 SVGIG (reference sequence). Trimming removed 5 bases at V and 2 bases at J, with 12 bases between. Here the CDR3 reads CAWRSGRQETQYF. CDR3 in DNA: TGTGCCTGGCGAAGTGGCAGACAAGAGACCCAGTACTTC.

The V and J genes are TRBV7-2 and TRBJ2-7; D uncertain. Germline assignment: CDR1 SGHTA and CDR2 FQGNSA. V was trimmed by 0 bases and J by 0 bases, leaving 9 bases between them. The CDR3 covers 15 residues. The CDR3 DNA reads TGTGCCAGCAGCTTAGCGGGCCCTAGCTCCTACGAGCAGTACTTC. Translated, it gives CASSLAGPSSYEQYF.

The CDR3 reads CASSLDSAGLYNYEQYF. The CDR3, as DNA: TGTGCCAGCAGCTTAGATAGTGCAGGCCTTTATAACTACGAGCAGTACTTC. The chain uses TRBV11-2 and TRBJ2-7; D remains unclear. CDR1 is SGHAT, CDR2 FQNNGV, per germline. V shed 0 bases and J shed 3 bases, with 18 bases lying between them. The CDR3 consists of 17 residues.

This chain connects TRBV29-1 to TRBJ2-3; no definite D call. The CDR3 contains 11 residues. V lost 5 bases and J 2 bases, leaving 5 bases between the germline ends. Germline-derived CDR1 and CDR2 are SQVTM and ANQGSEA. CDR3 in amino acids: CSVSHTDTQYF. For the CDR3, the DNA is TGCAGCGTTTCCCACACAGATACGCAGTATTTT.

The chain links TRBV6-1 to TRBJ2-5, with 8 positions matching TRBD1. Germline trimming cut 3 bases from V and 5 bases from J; bases unmatched to any gene: 11. Germline V gene sequence: CDR1 MNHNS, CDR2 SASEGT. The CDR3 totals 16 residues. The CDR3 bases are TGTGCCAGCAGTGAGTCCTCCGGACAGGGATGGGAGACCCAGTACTTC. Its translation: CASSESSGQGWETQYF.

The rearrangement uses TRBV29-1 and TRBJ2-2; no reliable D call. There are 12 residues in the CDR3. The germline V gene has CDR1 SQVTM and CDR2 ANQGSEA. Trimming removed 5 bases at V and 1 base at J, with 5 bases between. CDR3 bases: TGCAGCGTTTCCTGGAACACCGGGGAGCTGTTTTTT. Translating gives CSVSWNTGELFF.

V is TRBV9 and J is TRBJ1-1; D not certain. Trimming took off 0 bases at V and 0 bases at J, with 3 bases between the two ends. From germline, CDR1 is SGDLS and CDR2 YYNGEE. The CDR3 is made up of 13 amino acids. The CDR3 region has the DNA TGTGCCAGCAGCGTAGAGATGAACACTGAAGCTTTCTTT. Its translation: CASSVEMNTEAFF.

The rearrangement joins TRBV14 to TRBJ2-5, with D possibly TRBD2 on 6 matching bases. V lost 0 bases to trimming and J lost 0 bases, with 14 bases between them. The CDR3 is made up of 17 amino acids. CDR1 is SGHDN and CDR2 is FVKESK in the germline V gene. CDR3 nucleotide sequence: TGTGCCAGCAGCCAAGATATTGGACTACAGTACCAAGAGACCCAGTACTTC. The encoded protein is CASSQDIGLQYQETQYF.

This clone was seen a single time. The rearrangement links TRBV5-1 to TRBJ2-1, with D hard to call. CDR1 SGHRS and CDR2 YFSETQ come from the germline V gene. V was cut by 0 bases and J by 1 base, with 11 bases left in between. CDR3 length: 16 amino acids. The CDR3 bases are TGCGCCAGCAGCTTGGGAGACGGACGGTCCTACAATGAGCAGTTCTTC. Translating gives CASSLGDGRSYNEQFF.

This chain's CDR3 is CATAGMGDGQPQHF. The DNA of the CDR3 is TGTGCCACCGCGGGGATGGGGGACGGTCAGCCCCAGCATTTT. V and J are TRBV19 and TRBJ1-5, with a tentative D call TRBD1 (5 bases). The CDR3 consists of 14 residues. The V end was cut by 10 bases, the J end by 6 bases, with 19 bases between. Germline-derived CDR1 and CDR2 are LNHDA and SQIVND (reference sequence). Full variable domain (rest looked up from reference TRBV19 and TRBJ1-5): DGGITQSPKYLFRKEGQNVTLSCEQNLNHDAMYWYRQDPGQGLRLIYYSQIVNDFQKGDIAEGYSVSREKKESFPLTVTSAQKNPTAFYLCATAGMGDGQPQHFGDGTRLSIL.

The chain links TRBV21-1 to TRBJ1-4; the table gives TRBD1 as D, unverified against the DNA. TRBV21-1 is flagged as a pseudogene. The CDR3 is 17 residues long. In DNA, the CDR3 is TGTGCCAGCAGCAAACCGCAGCCCGACAGGGGGAAAAGAAAACTGTTTTTT. This gives the protein CASSKPQPDRGKRKLFF.

The chain joins TRBV25-1 to TRBJ1-2; a possible D gene is TRBD1 (5 bases). Looked up from germline, CDR1 is MGHDK and CDR2 is SYGVNS. The CDR3 totals 14 residues. Trimming removed 4 bases at V and 6 bases at J, with 15 bases between. This CDR3 reads CASSVGGLRDGYTF. DNA for the CDR3: TGTGCCAGCAGTGTCGGGGGGTTAAGGGATGGCTACACCTTC.

This clone has only one observation. The genes are TRBV10-3 and TRBJ2-1; 9 bases agree with TRBD2. CDR3 length: 17 amino acids. V shed 4 bases and J 0 bases; nucleotides not matched to a gene: 7. Germline loops: CDR1 ENHRY, CDR2 SYGVKD. In DNA, the CDR3 is TGTGCCATCAGTGGATCGAAGCGGGAGGCCTCCTACAATGAGCAGTTCTTC. Its translation is CAISGSKREASYNEQFF.

This CDR3 reads CASSIRDSSNQPQHF. The CDR3 bases are TGTGCCAGCAGCATCCGGGACAGTAGCAATCAGCCCCAGCATTTT. The gene calls are TRBV7-8 and TRBJ1-5; TRBD1 aligns across 7 bases. This CDR3 region has 15 residues. V gave up 5 bases and J gave up 0 bases; unmatched junction bases: 4. The germline gives CDR1 SGHVS, CDR2 FQNEAQ.

The chain is built from TRBV4-3 and TRBJ2-1, with 9 bases matching TRBD2. The CDR3 sequence is 16 residues long. In germline, CDR1 is LGHNA, CDR2 YSLEER. Unmatched junction bases numbered 5, after V lost 1 base and J lost 4 bases. CDR3 DNA: TGCGCCAGCAGCCAAGGACCGGGACTAGCTTACAATGAGCAGTTCTTC. This translates into CASSQGPGLAYNEQFF.

In DNA, the CDR3 is TGTGCCAGCAGTTACTTTAGCGGGAGGGCCCACAATGAGCAGTTCTTC. Residues: CASSYFSGRAHNEQFF. The rearrangement links TRBV6-5 to TRBJ2-1; the match to TRBD2 covers 11 bases. V was clipped by 1 base and J by 5 bases; unmatched bases: 4. CDR1 is MNHEY and CDR2 is SVGAGI in the germline V gene. The CDR3 length is 16 residues.

This chain uses TRBV5-1 with TRBJ1-1; the D is unclear. The length of the CDR3 is 12 residues. The V end lost 0 bases, the J end lost 4 bases, and 4 bases lay between the germline ends. Germline CDR1 is SGHRS and CDR2 is YFSETQ. The CDR3 spells CASSLVGTEAFF. For the CDR3, the DNA is TGCGCCAGCAGCTTGGTGGGCACTGAAGCTTTCTTT.

This chain links TRBV11-2 with TRBJ2-7; no definite D call. The V end lost 3 bases, the J end lost 1 base, and 13 bases lay between the germline ends. CDR3 length: 15 residues. Germline V gene lookup returns CDR1 SGHAT and CDR2 FQNNGV. The CDR3 protein is CASSFASGGSYEQYF. The CDR3 DNA reads as TGTGCCAGCAGCTTTGCGTCTGGCGGTTCCTACGAGCAGTACTTC. Using reference TRBV11-2 and TRBJ2-7 for the parts outside the CDR3, the full variable domain is EAGVAQSPRYKIIEKRQSVAFWCNPISGHATLYWYQQILGQGPKLLIQFQNNGVVDDSQLPKDRFSAERLKGVDSTLKIQPAKLEDSAVYLCASSFASGGSYEQYFGPGTRLTVT.

The chain employs TRBV11-3 and TRBJ2-3, with D unresolved. This CDR3 comprises 12 residues. The V gene lost 5 bases and the J gene lost 5 bases, with 8 bases spanning the gap. Per the germline V gene, CDR1 is SGHNT and CDR2 is YENEEA. CDR3 in amino acids: CASSGLVDTQYF. The DNA for the CDR3 is TGTGCCAGCAGCGGCCTGGTAGATACGCAGTATTTT.

In its sample, this clone was seen a few times. The CDR3 spells CASWTAELGEAFF. The CDR3 bases are TGTGCCAGCTGGACTGCGGAGTTGGGTGAAGCTTTCTTT. The chain combines TRBV7-9 with TRBJ1-1; D not certain. The ends were cut back, 8 bases at V and 7 bases at J, with 17 bases in the middle. Germline CDR1 reads SEHNR; CDR2 reads FQNEAQ (reference sequence). This CDR3 comprises 13 residues.

The chain is built from TRBV6-5 and TRBJ2-1, with 10 bases aligning to TRBD1. V shed 7 bases and J 6 bases; nucleotides not matched to a gene: 6. Germline V gene sequence: CDR1 MNHEY, CDR2 SVGAGI. The CDR3 totals 14 residues. CDR3: CASNGDRGRNEQFF. The CDR3 DNA reads TGTGCCAGCAATGGGGACAGGGGACGCAATGAGCAGTTCTTC.

This sequence joins TRBV28 and TRBJ1-5, with D perhaps matching TRBD1 (6 bases). CDR1 is MDHEN and CDR2 is SYDVKM in the germline V gene. The CDR3 has 16 residues. V dropped 8 bases and J dropped 7 bases, with 24 bases sitting between them. CDR3 nucleotide sequence: TGTGCCAGCCGACTTATCATTACAGGGACTGGACAGCCCCAGCATTTT. It specifies CASRLIITGTGQPQHF.

V usage is TRBV29-1 and J usage is TRBJ2-3; D remains ambiguous. From germline, CDR1 is SQVTM and CDR2 ANQGSEA. The CDR3 sequence is 14 residues long. V shed 4 bases and J shed 5 bases, with 16 bases lying between them. The CDR3 sequence: CSVVKIPLRDTQYF. The CDR3 coding sequence is TGCAGCGTTGTAAAAATCCCGCTACGAGATACGCAGTATTTT.

This clone was recorded a few times. This sequence joins TRBV19 and TRBJ2-1, with D possibly called TRBD1 or TRBD2 (5 bases each). Germline lookup yields CDR1 LNHDA and CDR2 SQIVND (reference sequence). Trimming stripped 7 bases from V and 4 bases from J, with 17 bases between. The CDR3 has 15 amino acids. The CDR3: CASKKTGTVYNEQFF. Here the CDR3 DNA reads TGTGCCAGTAAAAAAACGGGGACGGTTTACAATGAGCAGTTCTTC.

The chain recombines TRBV5-4 with TRBJ2-2; D gene ambiguous. The CDR3 totals 12 residues. CDR1 SGHNT and CDR2 YYREEE come from the germline V gene (reference sequence). V was shortened by 2 bases and J by 6 bases, with 5 bases between the two germline ends. The CDR3 is CASSFNAGELFF. DNA of the CDR3: TGTGCCAGCAGCTTTAACGCCGGGGAGCTGTTTTTT.

V gene TRBV7-6 combines with J gene TRBJ2-7; the D is unclear. The CDR3 consists of 13 residues. Germline-derived CDR1 and CDR2 are SGHVS and FNYEAQ. V shed 2 bases and J shed 3 bases, with 8 bases lying between them. The CDR3 region has the DNA TGTGCCAGCAGCTTAAGTGACGTCTACGAGCAGTACTTC. It translates to CASSLSDVYEQYF.

V usage is TRBV27 and J usage is TRBJ2-2; D may be TRBD1 or TRBD2 (6 bases each). This CDR3 spans 14 amino acids. Germline V lookup: CDR1 MNHEY, CDR2 SMNVEV (reference sequence). Deletions cut 5 bases from V and 13 bases from J, with 20 bases between. DNA for the CDR3: TGTGCCAGCAGTCCCCTCCCGGACAGCGGGTCGCTGTTTTTT. Encoded protein: CASSPLPDSGSLFF.

This clone was counted many times. The genes are TRBV2 and TRBJ1-5; no clear D. This CDR3 region has 15 residues. In germline, CDR1 is SNHLY, CDR2 FYNNEI. The germline V and J ends were trimmed by 1 base and 1 base, with 8 bases remaining between them. The CDR3, as DNA: TGTGCCAGCAGTGAAGTGGTACGCAGCAATCAGCCCCAGCATTTT. Translation: CASSEVVRSNQPQHF.

The chain uses TRBV15 and TRBJ2-5; no reliable D call. The CDR3 has 19 residues. V gave up 3 bases and J gave up 1 base, with 24 bases separating them. Germline loops: CDR1 LNHNV, CDR2 YYDKDF (reference sequence). CDR3 nucleotide sequence: TGTGCCACCAGCAGTCTACATCGTGTAGACACCAACCCCCAAGAGACCCAGTACTTC. This gives the protein CATSSLHRVDTNPQETQYF.